This is a list of T cell receptor beta chains from one sample in a study of siplizumab effects on memory and regulatory T cells. Data came from immunoSEQ multiplex PCR; TCRdb stores just in-frame clones and leaves some out. This table holds some 96,000 clones, 91% found once. The sequencing sample was made of CD4+ T cells sorted from blood. The receptor set was obtained from a human donor in good health. Both conserved end residues are part of each CDR3.

TRBV29-1,TRBJ2-7,CSVEGTGYYEQYF
TRBV11-2,TRBJ1-2,CASSPRVDWIGYTF
TRBV2,TRBJ1-4,CASTPSTNEKLFF
TRBV7-9,TRBJ1-1,CASSLAGQATEAFF
TRBV11-3,TRBJ1-1,CASSLGLGNTEAFF
TRBV7-3,TRBJ1-3,CASSVGTTGNTIYF
TRBV6-5,TRBJ1-6,CASSSLGPLLSPLHF
TRBV4-3,TRBJ1-1,CASSLEGFGTEAFF
TRBV28,TRBJ1-4,CASRGDPRDEKLFF
TRBV9,TRBJ2-3,CASSWDSTDTQYF
TRBV30,TRBJ2-3,CAWSETSGGHARTQYF
TRBV27,TRBJ2-7,CASFDQRLPYEQYF
TRBV5-1,TRBJ2-5,CASSYPWDRGEETQYF
TRBV10-3,TRBJ2-7,CAIGPFAGEQYF
TRBV10-3,TRBJ2-1,CATGAEGGSYNEQFF
TRBV30,TRBJ1-2,CAWSQSYGYTF
TRBV10-3,TRBJ1-3,CAIRSTGDKRNTIYF
TRBV6-4,TRBJ1-5,CASSPGNGPQHF
TRBV18,TRBJ1-5,CASSPSQFNSNQPQHF
TRBV19,TRBJ1-6,CASSISSGQGGNSPLHF
TRBV19,TRBJ2-3,CASYRGGPADTQYF
TRBV5-1,TRBJ2-1,CASSLGPPDEQFF
TRBV27,TRBJ1-2,CASRRQGLNYGYTF
TRBV11-2,TRBJ1-1,CASSRQSTLNTEAFF
TRBV6-1,TRBJ2-3,CASSALGGGGSTDTQYF
TRBV11-2,TRBJ1-4,CASSPRFTADATNEKLFF
TRBV19,TRBJ2-3,CASSPGTSGMQYF
TRBV6-1,TRBJ2-7,CASKRYEQYF
TRBV5-1,TRBJ2-3,CASSSRGATSTDTQYF
TRBV29-1,TRBJ1-4,CSVPGQGGVLATNEKLFF
TRBV27,TRBJ2-7,CASRGLVEQYF
TRBV4-3,TRBJ1-5,CASSLSPPGQGGNQPQHF
TRBV7-3,TRBJ1-3,CASSLTGPPSGNTIYF
TRBV13,TRBJ1-5,CASSFTESNQPQHF
TRBV19,TRBJ2-4,CASKIAGAKNIQYF